This T cell receptor (beta chain) emerged from a study of blood T cell repertoires in COVID-19. Background on the study: COVID-19 samples, acute and convalescent, were from the United States, Italy and Spain.

Generated by immunoSEQ multiplex PCR, the TCRdb table keeps only in-frame clones and is missing some. The table includes some 380,000 clones, around 87% detected once. Recruitment covered about two dozen US areas and drew participants whose ages spanned roughly 18 to 90 years. Among Cohort 3 donors, those recovered had two negative PCRs, clearance, or symptom resolution. Per germline, CDR1 MNHNY and CDR2 SVGAGI (reference sequence). V was clipped by 5 bases and J by 2 bases, with 15 bases between them. The CDR3 consists of 15 residues. Material: PBMCs or T cells enriched from blood (not recorded which). J is TRBJ1-1 and V is TRBV6-6, with a tentative D call TRBD1 (6 bases). The TCR was taken from a man younger than 45 who had recovered from COVID-19. In nucleotides, the CDR3 is TGTGCCAGCAGTCGATACAGGGAGGGCAACACTGAAGCTTTCTTT. Encoded protein: CASSRYREGNTEAFF.